This note documents a single TCR beta chain sequence. Its antigen is not known. The PCR used 60 Vbeta and 13 Jbeta primers. Only in-frame clones appear in the TCRdb table, and some are missing; sequencing was by immunoSEQ multiplex PCR. The sample has roughly 150,000 clones, less than 90% seen once. Germline V lookup: CDR1 SGHAT, CDR2 FQNNGV. Trimming cost V 4 bases and J 6 bases; bases outside gene matches: 3. CDR3 length equals 14 residues. This record comes from a study of cytomegalovirus exposure and HLA in healthy donors. Study-level results: In an earlier analysis, in roughly 580 donors, most V segments appeared productive either ~90% or ~30% of the time. TCR beta chains numbering about 160 were designated cytomegalovirus-associated. Highly shared sequence variants in one cluster were likely a sequencing artifact. The study carried out a later analysis of TCR beta sequences. It associated some 17,000 of them with specific HLA alleles at a false discovery rate of 0.05.

The chain joins TRBV11-2 to TRBJ1-6, with 7 positions matching TRBD1. This sequence originates from a young man in good health and CMV-seronegative. The sample consisted of PBMCs. For the CDR3, the DNA is TGTGCCAGCAGCTCGGGACAGTTTAATTCACCCCTCCACTTT. Translating it yields CASSSGQFNSPLHF.